Following are 23 T cell receptor beta chains from one sample sequenced in a study of T cell clonotyping in hematopoietic cell transplantation. Sequencing was performed with immunoSEQ multiplex PCR; in TCRdb, only in-frame clones are kept and a portion is missing. The sample shows approximately 41,000 clones, roughly 85% of them seen only once. Described time point: recipient sample about 28 days before transplant, after cytoreduction. This material consisted of peripheral blood mononuclear cells, taken before stem cell transplant. The origin of the receptors is a man in his fifties or sixties with acute myeloid leukemia. Some clones in this sample may be carry-over from other donors' samples.

J is TRBJ1-6 and V is TRBV18; tentatively, D is TRBD1 (6 bases). Trimming shortened V by 8 bases and J by 8 bases, and 16 bases separated the two germline ends. The CDR3 extends over 14 amino acids. Germline CDR1 is KGHSH and CDR2 is LQKENI. Here the CDR3 reads CASHKQGVDSPLHF. The CDR3 nucleotides read TGTGCCAGCCATAAACAGGGAGTTGATTCACCCCTCCACTTT. Looking up the rest from reference TRBV18 and TRBJ1-6 gives the full variable domain: NAGVMQNPRHLVRRRGQEARLRCSPMKGHSHVYWYRQLPEEGLKFMVYLQKENIIDESGMPKERFSAEFPKEGPSILRIQQVVRGDSAAYFCASHKQGVDSPLHFGNGTRLTVT.

The chain combines TRBV12-5 with TRBJ1-5; D is unresolved. Per germline, CDR1 LGHNT and CDR2 FRNRAP. The V end lost 5 bases, the J end lost 6 bases, and 14 bases lay between the germline ends. The CDR3 loop spans 14 amino acids. CDR3 DNA: TGTGCTAGTGGTCGTCTCCTTGGCGGTCAGCCCCAGCATTTT. It encodes CASGRLLGGQPQHF.

The chain uses TRBV2 and TRBJ1-2; D is unresolved. Germline loops: CDR1 SNHLY, CDR2 FYNNEI. This CDR3 comprises 14 residues. The ends were cut back, 1 base at V and 1 base at J, with 7 bases in the middle. The CDR3 coding sequence is TGTGCCAGCAGTGAAGAAGCGGTTAACTATGGCTACACCTTC. Its protein is CASSEEAVNYGYTF.

The chain is built from TRBV18 and TRBJ1-5, with D unclear. CDR3 size: 15 residues. Germline V CDR1 and CDR2: KGHSH, LQKENI. The V end was cut by 2 bases, the J end by 0 bases, with 8 bases between. CDR3 residues: CASSPTTGSNQPQHF. CDR3 nucleotide sequence: TGTGCCAGCTCACCAACTACGGGTAGCAATCAGCCCCAGCATTTT.

The chain joins TRBV6-6 to TRBJ1-6; perhaps TRBD1 as D (6 bases). V lost 5 bases and J 7 bases, leaving 12 bases between the germline ends. In germline, CDR1 is MNHNY, CDR2 SVGAGI (reference sequence). The CDR3 has 14 amino acids. The CDR3 nucleotides read TGTGCCAGCAGTGATGGACAGATCAATTCACCCCTCCACTTT. This codes for CASSDGQINSPLHF.

V gene TRBV1 combines with J gene TRBJ2-7; TRBD2 is the table's D call and was not checked against the DNA. TRBV1 is described as a pseudogene. This CDR3 comprises 14 residues. The CDR3 sequence is CTSSLSGGAFEQYF. In DNA, the CDR3 is TGCACCAGCAGCCTTAGCGGGGGGGCCTTCGAGCAGTACTTC.

This clone was counted once. The chain carries TRBV5-1 and TRBJ1-5, with a weak D call TRBD1 (6 bases). The CDR3 runs to 13 residues. Trimming removed 0 bases from V and 5 bases from J, with 6 bases in between. From germline, CDR1 is SGHRS and CDR2 YFSETQ. The CDR3 reads CASSLAGDQPQHF. In nucleotides, the CDR3 is TGCGCCAGCAGCTTGGCAGGGGATCAGCCCCAGCATTTT.

In its sample, this clone was seen a few times. The chain recombines TRBV6-6 with TRBJ1-6, with D possibly being TRBD1 (5 bases). The CDR3 spans 15 residues. The germline gives CDR1 MNHNY, CDR2 SVGAGI (reference sequence). V was shortened by 2 bases and J by 7 bases, with 12 bases between the two germline ends. In nucleotides, the CDR3 is TGTGCCAGCAGTTACGAGGGGTCCCCCAATTCACCCCTCCACTTT. Protein product: CASSYEGSPNSPLHF.

This clone was seen only a few times. V is TRBV7-2 and J is TRBJ1-2; 10 nucleotides align to TRBD1. CDR3 size: 14 residues. Germline loops: CDR1 SGHTA, CDR2 FQGNSA. Trimming removed 7 bases from V and 9 bases from J; junction bases left unmatched: 11. CDR3 in amino acids: CASTSGEGQGRYTF. For the CDR3, the DNA is TGTGCCAGCACCTCAGGCGAGGGACAGGGGCGCTACACCTTC. Looking up the rest from reference TRBV7-2 and TRBJ1-2 gives the full variable domain: GAGVSQSPSNKVTEKGKDVELRCDPISGHTALYWYRQSLGQGLEFLIYFQGNSAPDKSGLPSDRFSAERTGGSVSTLTIQRTQQEDSAVYLCASTSGEGQGRYTFGSGTRLTVV.

Concerning this clone itself: A much larger clone differs from this one at a single base, so this may be a read error. CDR3 protein: CASIVTEDQPQHF. CDR3 bases: TGTGCCAGCATCGTAACAGAAGATCAGCCCCAGCATTTT. The V call is TRBV6-6, the J call TRBJ1-5; D gene ambiguous. V shed 7 bases and J shed 5 bases, with 12 bases lying between them. The CDR3 has 13 amino acids. CDR1 is MNHNY, CDR2 SVGAGI, per germline (reference sequence).

The chain has TRBV7-3 and TRBJ1-2; D is possibly TRBD1 (5 bases). Germline CDR1 reads SGHTA; CDR2 reads FQGTGA. The CDR3 is 15 amino acids. Trimming cost V 5 bases and J 4 bases, with 17 bases left between them. The CDR3 DNA reads as TGTGCCAGCAGCGCTTACCCCGACAGTCGCTATGGCTACACCTTC. It translates to CASSAYPDSRYGYTF. Supplemented by reference TRBV7-3 and TRBJ1-2, the full variable domain reads GAGVSQTPSNKVTEKGKYVELRCDPISGHTALYWYRQSLGQGPEFLIYFQGTGAADDSGLPNDRFFAVRPEGSVSTLKIQRTERGDSAVYLCASSAYPDSRYGYTFGSGTRLTVV.

J is TRBJ2-7 and V is TRBV27; TRBD2 matches 11 bases. CDR1 is MNHEY, CDR2 SMNVEV, per germline (reference sequence). J was trimmed by 5 bases and V by 3 bases; bases with no gene match: 6. The CDR3 is made up of 15 amino acids. This CDR3 reads CASSLGSGGVDEQYF. The CDR3 DNA follows: TGTGCCAGCAGTTTGGGTAGCGGGGGGGTTGACGAGCAGTACTTC.

The chain is built from TRBV7-9 and TRBJ1-1; D unresolved. This CDR3 spans 14 amino acids. V was trimmed by 5 bases and J by 3 bases, leaving 13 bases between them. Looked up from germline, CDR1 is SEHNR and CDR2 is FQNEAQ (reference sequence). The CDR3 is CASSQGRRDTEAFF. CDR3 in DNA: TGTGCCAGCAGCCAAGGGCGCAGAGACACTGAAGCTTTCTTT.

This chain connects TRBV7-2 to TRBJ2-1; D gene uncertain. Germline CDR1 SGHTA, CDR2 FQGNSA. V gave up 3 bases and J gave up 3 bases, with 3 bases separating them. The CDR3 has 12 residues. For the CDR3, the DNA is TGTGCCAGCAGCTTGGTCTACAATGAGCAGTTCTTC. It is translated as CASSLVYNEQFF.

CDR3 DNA: TGTGCCAGCAGCCCAAGTCACAGGGTGGGGGAGCAGTACTTC. This encodes CASSPSHRVGEQYF. The rearrangement links TRBV7-2 to TRBJ2-7; D perhaps matches TRBD1 (6 bases). CDR1 and CDR2 from the germline V gene are SGHTA and FQGNSA. Trimming stripped 5 bases from V and 7 bases from J, with 18 bases between. This CDR3 region has 14 residues.

V usage is TRBV4-2 and J usage is TRBJ2-3; 8 bases fit TRBD1. The V segment lost 4 bases and the J segment 3 bases; nucleotides outside the gene matches: 9. CDR1 is LGHNA, CDR2 YNFKEQ, per germline. This CDR3 has 16 residues. Written as DNA, the CDR3 is TGTGCCAGCAGCCCGCTACGACAGGGGATAACAGATACGCAGTATTTT. Translated: CASSPLRQGITDTQYF.

This chain uses TRBV5-1 with TRBJ1-2; 9 bases are a match to TRBD1. The V segment lost 3 bases and the J segment 8 bases; nucleotides outside the gene matches: 8. CDR3 length: 14 amino acids. Germline assignment: CDR1 SGHRS and CDR2 YFSETQ. The DNA of the CDR3 is TGCGCCAGCAGCTGGGAGGGACAGGGAGGCGGCTACACCTTC. It is translated as CASSWEGQGGGYTF.

The chain carries TRBV2 and TRBJ1-2; possibly TRBD1 for D (6 bases). Trimming removed 5 bases at V and 9 bases at J, with 22 bases between. This CDR3 is 15 amino acids long. CDR1 SNHLY and CDR2 FYNNEI come from the germline V gene. The CDR3 spells CASSREQGTESRYTF. CDR3 in DNA: TGTGCCAGCAGTCGAGAGCAGGGGACGGAGAGCCGCTACACCTTC.

The gene calls are TRBV5-1 and TRBJ1-1; D is perhaps TRBD1 (5 bases). Germline assignment: CDR1 SGHRS and CDR2 YFSETQ. Deletions cut 0 bases from V and 8 bases from J, with 14 bases between. The CDR3 totals 14 residues. Written as DNA, the CDR3 is TGCGCCAGCAGCTTGGGCTGGGGCTCGTGGGAAGCTTTCTTT. This encodes CASSLGWGSWEAFF.

V usage is TRBV29-1 and J usage is TRBJ2-7; D may be TRBD2 (6 bases). CDR3 size: 14 residues. Looked up from germline, CDR1 is SQVTM and CDR2 is ANQGSEA. V lost 4 bases and J 0 bases, leaving 13 bases between the germline ends. The DNA for the CDR3 is TGCAGCGTTGCCCGGGAGAGGAGCTCCTACGAGCAGTACTTC. This sequence encodes CSVARERSSYEQYF.

V is TRBV4-2 and J is TRBJ2-7, with D hard to call. This CDR3 spans 15 amino acids. Trimming shortened V by 1 base and J by 2 bases, and 12 bases separated the two germline ends. The germline V gene has CDR1 LGHNA and CDR2 YNFKEQ. This chain's CDR3 is CASSQADARPYEQYF. CDR3 nucleotide sequence: TGTGCCAGCAGCCAAGCAGACGCCCGGCCCTACGAGCAGTACTTC.

V is TRBV28 and J is TRBJ1-2; D is perhaps TRBD1 (5 bases). CDR1 and CDR2 from the germline V gene are MDHEN and SYDVKM. This CDR3 has 13 amino acids. Trimming took off 8 bases at V and 2 bases at J, with 12 bases between the two ends. CDR3 protein: CASRDGPNYGYTF. The CDR3 DNA reads TGTGCCAGCCGGGACGGACCAAACTATGGCTACACCTTC.

This sequence joins TRBV29-1 and TRBJ1-2; D unclear. The CDR3 runs 12 residues. CDR1 is SQVTM, CDR2 ANQGSEA, per germline. Trimming pared 6 bases from V and 8 bases from J, leaving 16 bases between. The CDR3 spells CSVALGLWGYTF. Here the CDR3 DNA reads TGCAGCGTAGCCTTAGGGCTATGGGGCTACACCTTC.